The next 2 T cell receptor beta chains were all read from a single sample in a study of T-cell reconstitution after alpha-beta-depleted transplantation in children. A library of TCRbeta sequences, prepared with unique molecular identifiers, was generated. TCRdb analysed the PCR reads with MiXCR anew, one entry per CDR3 protein. This table has 640,000 or so distinct CDR3 sequences, approximately 15% appearing once. Sample: PBMCs from the stem cell graft donor, taken from the stem cell graft. All receptors come from a human donor who donated a stem cell graft to a child with acute myeloid leukemia.

The chain employs TRBV10-3 and TRBJ1-5, with D uncertain. The germline CDR1 and CDR2 sequences are ENHRY and SYGVKD. Trimming pared 4 bases from V and 7 bases from J, leaving 14 bases between. This CDR3 region has 14 residues. The CDR3 region has the DNA TGTGCCATCAGTGTAGAGGAGGGCCACCAGCCCCAGCATTTT. It codes for CAISVEEGHQPQHF.

The V and J genes are TRBV7-3 and TRBJ2-3; D possibly uses TRBD1 or TRBD2 (5 bases each). The germline V gene has CDR1 SGHTA and CDR2 FQGTGA. This CDR3 comprises 14 residues. The DNA for the CDR3 is TGTGCGTCGAGTGTGAACGGCAGGGAGGATACGCAGTATTTT. Its protein product is CASSVNGREDTQYF.